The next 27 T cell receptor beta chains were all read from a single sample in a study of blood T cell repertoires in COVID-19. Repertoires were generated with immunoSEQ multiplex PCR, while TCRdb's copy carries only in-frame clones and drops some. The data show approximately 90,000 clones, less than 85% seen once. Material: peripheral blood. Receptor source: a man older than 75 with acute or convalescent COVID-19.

Written as DNA, the CDR3 is TGTGCCAGCTCAACGACAGTTAACTATGGCTACACCTTC. The encoded protein is CASSTTVNYGYTF. This chain joins TRBV18 and TRBJ1-2, with D maybe TRBD1 (5 bases). CDR1 and CDR2 from the germline V gene are KGHSH and LQKENI. With 5 bases removed from V and 1 base from J, the gap between germline ends came to 8 bases. The CDR3 spans 13 residues.

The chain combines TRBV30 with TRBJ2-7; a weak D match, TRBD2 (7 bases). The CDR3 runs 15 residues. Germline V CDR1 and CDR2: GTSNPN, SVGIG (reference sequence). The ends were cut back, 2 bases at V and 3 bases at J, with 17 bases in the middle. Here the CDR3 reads CAWSPVGRGDYEQYF. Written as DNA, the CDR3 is TGTGCCTGGAGTCCCGTGGGGAGGGGGGACTACGAGCAGTACTTC.

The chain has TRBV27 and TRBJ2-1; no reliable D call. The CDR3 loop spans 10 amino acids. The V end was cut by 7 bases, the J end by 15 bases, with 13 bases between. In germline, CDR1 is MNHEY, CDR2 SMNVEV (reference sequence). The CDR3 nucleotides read TGTGCCAGCAATCTAGAAAACGCGTTCTTC. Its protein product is CASNLENAFF.

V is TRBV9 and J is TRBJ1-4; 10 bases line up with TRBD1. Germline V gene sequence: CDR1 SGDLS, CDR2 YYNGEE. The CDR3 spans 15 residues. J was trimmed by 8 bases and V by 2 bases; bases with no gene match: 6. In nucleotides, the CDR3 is TGTGCCAGCAGCGTGTGGGGACAGGGGAACGAAAAACTGTTTTTT. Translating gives CASSVWGQGNEKLFF.

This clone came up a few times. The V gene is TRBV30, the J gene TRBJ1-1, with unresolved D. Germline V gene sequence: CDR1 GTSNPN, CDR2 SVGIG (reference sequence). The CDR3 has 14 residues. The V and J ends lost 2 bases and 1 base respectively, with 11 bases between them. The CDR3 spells CAWSKQTPNTEAFF. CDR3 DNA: TGTGCCTGGAGTAAACAGACACCGAACACTGAAGCTTTCTTT.

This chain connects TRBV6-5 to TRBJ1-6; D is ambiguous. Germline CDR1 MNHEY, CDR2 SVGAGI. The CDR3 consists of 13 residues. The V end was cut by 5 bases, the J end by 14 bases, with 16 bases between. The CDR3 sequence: CASSTREPVSLHF. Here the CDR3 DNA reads TGTGCCAGCAGTACCCGGGAGCCGGTATCCCTCCACTTT.

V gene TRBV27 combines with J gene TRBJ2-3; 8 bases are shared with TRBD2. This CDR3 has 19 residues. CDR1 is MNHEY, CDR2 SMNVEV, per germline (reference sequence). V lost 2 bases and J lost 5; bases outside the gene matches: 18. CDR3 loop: CASSLGSPTSGTRGDTQYF. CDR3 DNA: TGTGCCAGCAGTTTAGGTTCCCCCACTAGCGGTACCCGAGGAGATACGCAGTATTTT.

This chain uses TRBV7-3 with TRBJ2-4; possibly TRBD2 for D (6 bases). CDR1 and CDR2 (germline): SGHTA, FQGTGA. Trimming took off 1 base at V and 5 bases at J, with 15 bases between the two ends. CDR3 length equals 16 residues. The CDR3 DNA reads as TGTGCCAGCAGCTTAAGTCAATCGGGCGGGGAAAACATTCAGTACTTC. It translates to CASSLSQSGGENIQYF. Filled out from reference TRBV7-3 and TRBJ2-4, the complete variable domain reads GAGVSQTPSNKVTEKGKYVELRCDPISGHTALYWYRQSLGQGPEFLIYFQGTGAADDSGLPNDRFFAVRPEGSVSTLKIQRTERGDSAVYLCASSLSQSGGENIQYFGAGTRLSVL.

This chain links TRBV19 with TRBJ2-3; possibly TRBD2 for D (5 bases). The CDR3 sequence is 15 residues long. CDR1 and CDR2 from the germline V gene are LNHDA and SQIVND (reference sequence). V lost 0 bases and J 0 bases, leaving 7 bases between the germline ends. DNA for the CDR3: TGTGCCAGTAGTATAGATGGCGGGAGCACAGATACGCAGTATTTT. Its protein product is CASSIDGGSTDTQYF.

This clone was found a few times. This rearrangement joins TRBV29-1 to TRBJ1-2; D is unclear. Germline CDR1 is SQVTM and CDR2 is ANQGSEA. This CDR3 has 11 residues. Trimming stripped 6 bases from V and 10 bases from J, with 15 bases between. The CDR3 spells CSVGETADYTF. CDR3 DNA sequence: TGCAGCGTGGGTGAAACTGCGGACTACACCTTC.

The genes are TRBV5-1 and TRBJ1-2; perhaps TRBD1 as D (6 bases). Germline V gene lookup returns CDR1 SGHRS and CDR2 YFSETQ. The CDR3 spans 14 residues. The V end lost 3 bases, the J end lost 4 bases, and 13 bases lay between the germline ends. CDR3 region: CASSSITGFYGYTF. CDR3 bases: TGCGCCAGCAGCTCCATCACAGGGTTCTATGGCTACACCTTC.

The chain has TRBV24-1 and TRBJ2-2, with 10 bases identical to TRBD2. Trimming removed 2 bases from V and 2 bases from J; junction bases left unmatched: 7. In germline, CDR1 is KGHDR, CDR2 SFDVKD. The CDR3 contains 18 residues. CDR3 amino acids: CATSDSRTSGINTGELFF. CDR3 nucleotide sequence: TGTGCCACCAGTGATTCCCGGACTAGCGGAATAAACACCGGGGAGCTGTTTTTT.

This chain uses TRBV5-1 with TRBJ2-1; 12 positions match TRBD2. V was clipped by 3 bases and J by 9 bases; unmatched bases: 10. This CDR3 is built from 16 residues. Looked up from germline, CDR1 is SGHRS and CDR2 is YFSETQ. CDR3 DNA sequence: TGCGCCAGCAGCTCTGCAGCTAGCGGGAGGGCGGGTGAGCAGTTCTTC. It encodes CASSSAASGRAGEQFF.

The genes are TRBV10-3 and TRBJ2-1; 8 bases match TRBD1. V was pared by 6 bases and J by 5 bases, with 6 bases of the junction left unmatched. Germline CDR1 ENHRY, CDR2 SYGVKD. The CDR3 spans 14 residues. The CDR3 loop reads CAIRDRAGDNEQFF. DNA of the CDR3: TGTGCCATCAGGGACAGGGCCGGAGACAATGAGCAGTTCTTC.

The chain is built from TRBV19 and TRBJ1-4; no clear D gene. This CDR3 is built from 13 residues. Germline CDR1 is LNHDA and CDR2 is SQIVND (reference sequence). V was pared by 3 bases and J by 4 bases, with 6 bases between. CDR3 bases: TGTGCCAGTAGTATGCAGATTAATGAAAAACTGTTTTTT. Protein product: CASSMQINEKLFF.

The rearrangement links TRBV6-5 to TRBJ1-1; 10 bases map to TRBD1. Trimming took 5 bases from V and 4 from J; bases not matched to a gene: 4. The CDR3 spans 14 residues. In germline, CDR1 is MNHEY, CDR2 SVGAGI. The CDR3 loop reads CASSRTGGSTEAFF. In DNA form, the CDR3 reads TGTGCCAGCAGTCGGACAGGGGGGTCCACTGAAGCTTTCTTT.

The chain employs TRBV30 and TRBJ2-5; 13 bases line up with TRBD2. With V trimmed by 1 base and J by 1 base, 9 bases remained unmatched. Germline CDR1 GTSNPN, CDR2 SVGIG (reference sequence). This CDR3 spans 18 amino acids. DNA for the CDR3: TGTGCCTGGAGTGGAACTAGCGGGAGGGGAGGGGGCCAAGAGACCCAGTACTTC. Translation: CAWSGTSGRGGGQETQYF.

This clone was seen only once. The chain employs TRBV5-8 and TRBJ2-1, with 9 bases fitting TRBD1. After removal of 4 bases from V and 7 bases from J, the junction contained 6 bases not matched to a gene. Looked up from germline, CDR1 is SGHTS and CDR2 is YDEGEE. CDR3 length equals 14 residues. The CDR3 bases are TGTGCCAGCAGCAGCCGGGACAGGGTAAATGAGCAGTTCTTC. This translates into CASSSRDRVNEQFF.

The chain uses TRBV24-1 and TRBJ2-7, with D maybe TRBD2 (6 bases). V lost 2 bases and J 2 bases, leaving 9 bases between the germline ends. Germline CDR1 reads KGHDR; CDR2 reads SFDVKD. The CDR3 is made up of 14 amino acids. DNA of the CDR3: TGTGCCACCAGTGATTCGAGGGAGGCCTACGAGCAGTACTTC. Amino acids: CATSDSREAYEQYF.

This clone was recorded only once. CDR3 DNA: TGTGCCAGTAGTACTGAAGAGACCCAGTACTTC. It encodes CASSTEETQYF. The chain joins TRBV19 to TRBJ2-5, with D unresolved. The CDR3 extends over 11 amino acids. Trimming removed 4 bases at V and 3 bases at J, with 3 bases between. CDR1 is LNHDA and CDR2 is SQIVND in the germline V gene (reference sequence).

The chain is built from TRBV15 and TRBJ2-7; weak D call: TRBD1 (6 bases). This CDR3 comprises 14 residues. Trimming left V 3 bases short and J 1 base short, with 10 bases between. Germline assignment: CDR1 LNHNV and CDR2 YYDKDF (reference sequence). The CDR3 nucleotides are TGTGCCACCAGCAGGGGACAAATATCCTACGAGCAGTACTTC. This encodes CATSRGQISYEQYF.

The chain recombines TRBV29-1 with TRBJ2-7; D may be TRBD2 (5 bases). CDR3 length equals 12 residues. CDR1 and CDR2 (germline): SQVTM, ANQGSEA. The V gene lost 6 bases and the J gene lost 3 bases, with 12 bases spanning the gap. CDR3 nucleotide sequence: TGCAGCGTGAGGGCTAGTAGCTACGAGCAGTACTTC. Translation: CSVRASSYEQYF.

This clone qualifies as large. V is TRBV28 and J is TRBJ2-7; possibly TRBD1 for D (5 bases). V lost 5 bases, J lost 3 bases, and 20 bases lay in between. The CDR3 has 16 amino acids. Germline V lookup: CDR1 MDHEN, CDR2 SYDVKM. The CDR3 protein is CASSLYPSDSRYEQYF. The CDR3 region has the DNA TGTGCCAGCAGTCTTTATCCTTCAGACAGCCGCTACGAGCAGTACTTC. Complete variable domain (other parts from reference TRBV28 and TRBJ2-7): DVKVTQSSRYLVKRTGEKVFLECVQDMDHENMFWYRQDPGLGLRLIYFSYDVKMKEKGDIPEGYSVSREKKERFSLILESASTNQTSMYLCASSLYPSDSRYEQYFGPGTRLTVT.

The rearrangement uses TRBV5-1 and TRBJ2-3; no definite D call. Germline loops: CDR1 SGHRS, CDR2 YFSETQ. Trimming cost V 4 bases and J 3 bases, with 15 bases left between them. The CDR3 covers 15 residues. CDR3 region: CASSETGFMTDTQYF. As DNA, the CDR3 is TGCGCCAGCAGCGAGACGGGTTTTATGACAGATACGCAGTATTTT. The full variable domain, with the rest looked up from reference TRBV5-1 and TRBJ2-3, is KAGVTQTPRYLIKTRGQQVTLSCSPISGHRSVSWYQQTPGQGLQFLFEYFSETQRNKGNFPGRFSGRQFSNSRSEMNVSTLELGDSALYLCASSETGFMTDTQYFGPGTRLTVL.

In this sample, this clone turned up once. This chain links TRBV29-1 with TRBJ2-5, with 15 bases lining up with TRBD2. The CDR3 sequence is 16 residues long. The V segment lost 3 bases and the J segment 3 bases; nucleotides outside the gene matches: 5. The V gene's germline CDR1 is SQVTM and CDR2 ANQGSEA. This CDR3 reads CSVERTSGRAEETQYF. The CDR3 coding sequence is TGCAGCGTTGAGAGGACTAGCGGGAGGGCCGAAGAGACCCAGTACTTC.

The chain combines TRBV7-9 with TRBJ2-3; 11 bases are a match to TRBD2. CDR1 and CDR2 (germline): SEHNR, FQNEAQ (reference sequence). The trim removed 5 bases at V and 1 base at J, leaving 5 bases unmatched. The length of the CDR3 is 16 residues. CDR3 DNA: TGTGCCAGCAGCCGCTCGACTAGCGGGGGCACAGATACGCAGTATTTT. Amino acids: CASSRSTSGGTDTQYF. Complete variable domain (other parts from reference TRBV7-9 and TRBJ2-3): DTGVSQNPRHKITKRGQNVTFRCDPISEHNRLYWYRQTLGQGPEFLTYFQNEAQLEKSRLLSDRFSAERPKGSFSTLEIQRTEQGDSAMYLCASSRSTSGGTDTQYFGPGTRLTVL.

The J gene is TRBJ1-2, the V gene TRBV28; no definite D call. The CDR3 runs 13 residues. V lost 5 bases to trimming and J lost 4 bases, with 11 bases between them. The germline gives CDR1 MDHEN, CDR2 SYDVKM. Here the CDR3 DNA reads TGTGCCAGCAGTCTAAGCAAGCTCTATGGCTACACCTTC. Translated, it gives CASSLSKLYGYTF.